This TCR beta chain was captured in a study of shared clonotypes between healthy human individuals. Study-wide results and caveats: The authors sampled blood alone, and tissue repertoires likely differ.

The CD4+ fraction was divided into a CD45RA+ naive subset and a CD45RA-negative memory subset. Notes on this clone: Its antigen is not known.

This CDR3 has 15 residues. Germline loops: CDR1 MNHEY, CDR2 SVGAGI. V gave up 4 bases and J gave up 10 bases; unmatched junction bases: 13. Data came from immunoSEQ multiplex PCR; TCRdb stores just in-frame clones and leaves some out. The table has 2 million to 2.5 million clones, over 85% seen once; the top ten hold 0.1% to 0.15%. Sequencing was performed on naive CD4+ T cells sorted from blood. Specified subset: CD45RA+ positively selected. This TCR came from a man between 18 and 29 years old in good health. The chain joins TRBV6-5 to TRBJ2-7, with 10 bases identical to TRBD2. The CDR3 protein is CASSSAAGGTSRQYF. Written as DNA, the CDR3 is TGTGCCAGCAGTTCGGCAGCGGGAGGGACCTCGCGCCAGTACTTC.